These 26 T cell receptor beta chains were sequenced from one sample in a study of OX40 agonist ivuxolimab in advanced cancers. Profiling relied on immunoSEQ multiplex PCR, and the TCRdb table lists in-frame clones only, not all of them. The sample carries tens of thousands of clones, about 89% recorded once. The sequencing used CD4+ or CD8+ T cells sorted from blood, collected in a trial of the OX40 agonist ivuxolimab. The receptors stem from an adult with an advanced solid tumor such as melanoma, head and neck, liver or kidney cancer.

This clone occurred a few times. The chain combines TRBV6-5 with TRBJ1-1, with D perhaps matching TRBD1 (5 bases). CDR3 length equals 14 residues. Germline lookup yields CDR1 MNHEY and CDR2 SVGAGI. Trimming stripped 6 bases from V and 3 bases from J, with 14 bases between. In DNA form, the CDR3 reads TGTGCCAGCAGACGACCCGACAGAGACACTGAAGCTTTCTTT. Its protein product is CASRRPDRDTEAFF.

This clone was detected only once. CDR3 in DNA: TGTGCCAGCAGCGGACCTACAGGGGATTCACCCCTCCACTTT. Its protein product is CASSGPTGDSPLHF. This chain connects TRBV9 to TRBJ1-6, with 7 bases aligning to TRBD1. V lost 3 bases, J lost 8 bases, and 5 bases stayed unmatched. The CDR3 loop spans 14 amino acids. Germline V gene lookup returns CDR1 SGDLS and CDR2 YYNGEE.

The chain couples TRBV30 to TRBJ1-3; the D is unclear. The ends were cut back, 2 bases at V and 4 bases at J, with 9 bases in the middle. This CDR3 spans 13 amino acids. CDR1 is GTSNPN and CDR2 is SVGIG in the germline V gene (reference sequence). The CDR3 is CAWSRTLGNTIYF. CDR3 DNA sequence: TGTGCCTGGAGTCGGACCCTAGGAAACACCATATATTTT.

This clone was recorded a few times. The rearrangement uses TRBV11-3 and TRBJ1-2, with no clear D. This CDR3 is 12 amino acids long. V lost 4 bases and J 5 bases, leaving 8 bases between the germline ends. CDR1 SGHNT and CDR2 YENEEA come from the germline V gene. CDR3 protein: CASSSTSYGYTF. CDR3 nucleotide sequence: TGTGCCAGCAGCTCAACTTCATATGGCTACACCTTC.

V usage is TRBV27 and J usage is TRBJ2-7; TRBD2 matches at 11 bases. CDR1 is MNHEY, CDR2 SMNVEV, per germline (reference sequence). The length of the CDR3 is 16 residues. J gave up 2 bases and V 8 bases, and 11 bases lay outside the gene matches. CDR3 sequence (DNA): TGTGCCAGCCGACCGCGTCTAGCGGGGGGTCCCTACGAGCAGTACTTC. Protein product: CASRPRLAGGPYEQYF.

This clone came up once. The chain employs TRBV5-1 and TRBJ2-3; 8 positions agree with TRBD2. CDR3 length: 15 amino acids. CDR1 and CDR2 from the germline V gene are SGHRS and YFSETQ. The J segment lost 6 bases and the V segment lost 0 bases, leaving 6 bases of the junction unmatched. CDR3 coding DNA: TGCGCCAGCAGCTTGGATACAGCGGGAGCCGATACGCAGTATTTT. Its protein is CASSLDTAGADTQYF.

The V call is TRBV15, the J call TRBJ1-1; 7 bases fit TRBD1. V trimming: 3 bases; J trimming: 4 bases; junction bases outside the gene matches: 8. CDR1 and CDR2 from the germline V gene are LNHNV and YYDKDF (reference sequence). The CDR3 length is 15 residues. CDR3: CATSSRTGVVTEAFF. DNA of the CDR3: TGTGCCACCAGCAGCCGTACAGGGGTGGTCACTGAAGCTTTCTTT.

DNA of the CDR3: TGTGCCAGCAGCTCTGACCTAAAGCCCTACGAGCAGTACTTC. Translating gives CASSSDLKPYEQYF. The chain links TRBV7-9 to TRBJ2-7; no firm D call. Trimming pared 4 bases from V and 2 bases from J, leaving 12 bases between. Germline values: CDR1 SEHNR, CDR2 FQNEAQ (reference sequence). CDR3 size: 14 residues.

The chain employs TRBV30 and TRBJ1-2, with D tentatively TRBD1 (5 bases). Germline loops: CDR1 GTSNPN, CDR2 SVGIG (reference sequence). The CDR3 has 13 residues. Trimming shortened V by 3 bases and J by 9 bases, and 17 bases separated the two germline ends. The CDR3 sequence: CAWRGRQGSSYTF. CDR3 DNA sequence: TGTGCCTGGAGAGGTCGGCAGGGCTCAAGCTACACCTTC.

The chain uses TRBV7-2 and TRBJ2-3, with no clear D. This CDR3 has 12 amino acids. Germline V lookup: CDR1 SGHTA, CDR2 FQGNSA. V was clipped by 8 bases and J by 2 bases, with 8 bases between them. CDR3 nucleotides: TGTGCCAGCTCCTATTTCACAGATACGCAGTATTTT. As protein: CASSYFTDTQYF.

This rearrangement joins TRBV5-8 to TRBJ2-7; D possibly corresponds to TRBD1 (5 bases). The CDR3 sequence is 16 residues long. The germline V and J ends were trimmed by 4 bases and 0 bases, with 17 bases remaining between them. Germline values: CDR1 SGHTS, CDR2 YDEGEE. The CDR3 spells CASSKLTAMSSYEQYF. The CDR3 nucleotides are TGTGCCAGCAGCAAACTGACAGCCATGAGCTCCTACGAGCAGTACTTC.

The V and J genes are TRBV6-4 and TRBJ2-5; 10 bases align to TRBD2. The CDR3 is 15 residues long. Germline CDR1 reads MRHNA; CDR2 reads SNTAGT. V gave up 5 bases and J gave up 5 bases; unmatched junction bases: 8. CDR3 loop: CASSSLAGPRETQYF. The CDR3 DNA reads as TGTGCCAGCAGTTCACTAGCGGGGCCTCGGGAGACCCAGTACTTC.

This chain uses TRBV6-1 with TRBJ2-6, with D perhaps matching TRBD1 (6 bases). V was shortened by 7 bases and J by 1 base, with 11 bases between the two germline ends. The germline V gene encodes CDR1 MNHNS and CDR2 SASEGT. The CDR3 covers 15 residues. The CDR3 nucleotides read TGTGCCAGCACCATAACAGGGTCTGGGGCCAACGTCCTGACTTTC. Translation gives CASTITGSGANVLTF.

This clone showed up just once. This chain joins TRBV5-4 and TRBJ2-3; 13 bases align to TRBD2. The germline V gene encodes CDR1 SGHNT and CDR2 YYREEE (reference sequence). After removal of 4 bases from V and 2 bases from J, the junction contained 4 bases not matched to a gene. The CDR3 covers 16 residues. Written as DNA, the CDR3 is TGTGCCAGCAGCCGGGGACTAGCGGGATACACAGATACGCAGTATTTT. Translation gives CASSRGLAGYTDTQYF.

The rearrangement joins TRBV2 to TRBJ2-3; 11 bases are a match to TRBD2. In germline, CDR1 is SNHLY, CDR2 FYNNEI. The CDR3 loop spans 16 amino acids. After removal of 6 bases from V and 2 bases from J, the junction contained 7 bases not matched to a gene. CDR3 loop: CASRELAGVFTDTQYF. The CDR3 DNA follows: TGTGCCAGCAGGGAACTAGCGGGGGTCTTCACAGATACGCAGTATTTT.

The count of this clone is one. The chain uses TRBV2 and TRBJ2-5, with TRBD2 matching 11 bases. Germline CDR1 reads SNHLY; CDR2 reads FYNNEI. This CDR3 region has 14 residues. V shed 8 bases and J 5 bases; nucleotides not matched to a gene: 7. CDR3 sequence reads: CASLAGGSTETQYF. CDR3 DNA: TGTGCCAGCCTAGCGGGAGGCTCGACGGAGACCCAGTACTTC.

The DNA for the CDR3 is TGTGCCAGCAGTTATGCTGGGGCCAACGTCCTGACTTTC. Amino acids: CASSYAGANVLTF. V usage is TRBV7-3 and J usage is TRBJ2-6; no clear D. Germline V gene data show CDR1 as SGHTA and CDR2 as FQGTGA. Trimming left V 6 bases short and J 2 bases short, with 5 bases between. The CDR3 spans 13 residues.

The chain is built from TRBV18 and TRBJ1-1; D unclear. The ends were cut back, 5 bases at V and 0 bases at J, with 13 bases in the middle. CDR1 KGHSH and CDR2 LQKENI come from the germline V gene. This CDR3 spans 15 amino acids. The CDR3 coding sequence is TGTGCCAGCTCAATAGGTCCAGGCTTGAACACTGAAGCTTTCTTT. Amino acids: CASSIGPGLNTEAFF.

Concerning this clone itself: A read error may produce the germline difference seen at one junction end. V is TRBV4-2 and J is TRBJ1-2; D is undetermined. CDR3 length equals 13 residues. Germline V lookup: CDR1 LGHNA, CDR2 YNFKEQ. This chain's CDR3 is CASSKEGLYGHTF. CDR3 in DNA: TGTGCCAGCAGCAAGGAGGGTTTATATGGCCACACCTTC.

The chain links TRBV5-1 to TRBJ2-5; no clear D. The germline CDR1 and CDR2 sequences are SGHRS and YFSETQ. CDR3 length equals 12 residues. Trimming shortened V by 0 bases and J by 2 bases, and 2 bases separated the two germline ends. Written as DNA, the CDR3 is TGCGCCAGCAGCTTGGTACAAGAGACCCAGTACTTC. It is translated as CASSLVQETQYF.

J is TRBJ2-5 and V is TRBV7-7, with 10 positions matching TRBD2. Germline V lookup: CDR1 SSHAT, CDR2 FNYEAQ (reference sequence). The CDR3 runs 14 residues. The CDR3 loop reads CASGGPRVMETQYF. CDR3 nucleotide sequence: TGTGCTAGCGGGGGGCCGAGAGTGATGGAGACCCAGTACTTC.

The rearrangement uses TRBV6-5 and TRBJ2-2; D gene ambiguous. Trimming took 5 bases from V and 0 from J, leaving 7 bases between them. CDR1 and CDR2 from the germline V gene are MNHEY and SVGAGI. The CDR3 runs 14 residues. The CDR3 spells CASSPQANTGELFF. The DNA of the CDR3 is TGTGCCAGCAGTCCCCAGGCGAACACCGGGGAGCTGTTTTTT.

CDR3 region: CATRGNGQEKLFF. The CDR3 DNA reads as TGCGCCACCAGAGGAAATGGCCAAGAAAAACTGTTTTTT. The V and J genes are TRBV10-1 and TRBJ1-4; D gene uncertain. V shed 10 bases and J shed 8 bases, with 17 bases lying between them. CDR1 WNHNN and CDR2 SYGVQD come from the germline V gene (reference sequence). The CDR3 is 13 residues long.

J is TRBJ1-2 and V is TRBV7-2, with TRBD1 matching 7 bases. J was trimmed by 8 bases and V by 1 base; bases with no gene match: 4. The CDR3 extends over 13 amino acids. Looked up from germline, CDR1 is SGHTA and CDR2 is FQGNSA. Here the CDR3 DNA reads TGTGCCAGCAGCTTAGAGGGGGCGCGGGGCTACACCTTC. Translation gives CASSLEGARGYTF.

This clone has more than one count but fewer than ten. The chain recombines TRBV5-4 with TRBJ2-7, with 7 positions matching TRBD2. V trimming: 4 bases; J trimming: 4 bases; junction bases outside the gene matches: 8. Germline V gene sequence: CDR1 SGHNT, CDR2 YYREEE (reference sequence). The CDR3 length is 14 residues. The CDR3 is CASSTGGGFYEQYF. The CDR3 DNA is TGTGCCAGCAGCACTGGGGGGGGTTTTTACGAGCAGTACTTC.

V usage is TRBV7-9 and J usage is TRBJ1-1; D is perhaps TRBD1 (5 bases). CDR3 length equals 12 residues. Trimming pared 1 base from V and 9 bases from J, leaving 9 bases between. Germline V gene sequence: CDR1 SEHNR, CDR2 FQNEAQ (reference sequence). This CDR3 reads CASSLGAGQAFF. CDR3 nucleotides: TGTGCCAGCAGCTTAGGTGCGGGGCAAGCTTTCTTT.